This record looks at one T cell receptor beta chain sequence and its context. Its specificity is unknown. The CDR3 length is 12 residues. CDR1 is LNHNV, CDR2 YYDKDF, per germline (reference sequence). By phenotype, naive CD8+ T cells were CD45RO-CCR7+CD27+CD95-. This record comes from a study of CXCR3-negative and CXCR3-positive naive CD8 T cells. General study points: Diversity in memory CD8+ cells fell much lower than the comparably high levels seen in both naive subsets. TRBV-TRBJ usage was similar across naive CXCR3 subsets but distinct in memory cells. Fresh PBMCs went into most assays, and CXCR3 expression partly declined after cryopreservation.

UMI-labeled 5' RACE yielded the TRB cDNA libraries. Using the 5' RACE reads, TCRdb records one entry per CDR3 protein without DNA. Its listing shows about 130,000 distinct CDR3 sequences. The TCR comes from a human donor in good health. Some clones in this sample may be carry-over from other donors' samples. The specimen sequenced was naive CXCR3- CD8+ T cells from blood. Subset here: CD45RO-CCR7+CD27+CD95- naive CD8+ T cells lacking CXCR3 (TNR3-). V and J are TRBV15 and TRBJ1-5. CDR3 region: CATPLGNQPQHF.